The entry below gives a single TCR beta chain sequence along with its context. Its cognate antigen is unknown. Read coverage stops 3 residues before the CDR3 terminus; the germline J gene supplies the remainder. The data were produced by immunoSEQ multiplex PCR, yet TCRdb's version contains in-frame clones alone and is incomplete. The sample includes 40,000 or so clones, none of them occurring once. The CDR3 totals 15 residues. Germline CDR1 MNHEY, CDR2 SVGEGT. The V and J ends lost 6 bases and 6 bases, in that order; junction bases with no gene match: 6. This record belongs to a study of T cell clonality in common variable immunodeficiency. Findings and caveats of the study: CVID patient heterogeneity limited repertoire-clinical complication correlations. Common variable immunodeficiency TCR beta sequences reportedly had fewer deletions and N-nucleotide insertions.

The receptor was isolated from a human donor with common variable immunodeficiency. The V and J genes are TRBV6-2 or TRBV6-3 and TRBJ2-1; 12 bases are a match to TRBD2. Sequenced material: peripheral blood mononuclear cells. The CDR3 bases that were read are TGTGCCAGCAGCCACGGACTAGCGGGAAGCAATGAG. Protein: CASSHGLAGSNE. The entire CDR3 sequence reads CASSHGLAGSNEQFF.